This TCR beta chain was observed in a study of cytomegalovirus exposure and HLA in healthy donors. Use of 60 Vbeta and 13 Jbeta primers characterized the PCR. The data were produced by immunoSEQ multiplex PCR, yet TCRdb's version contains in-frame clones alone and is incomplete. Seen here are about 68,000 clones, 80% to 90% observed once, and the top ten hold about 6.5%. The source is a human donor in good health. Material for sequencing was PBMCs.

The DNA of the CDR3 is TGTGCCTGGAGTGTGGAGGGAGGAGACTCCTATAATTCACCCCTCCACTTT. This sequence encodes CAWSVEGGDSYNSPLHF. The rearrangement uses TRBV30 and TRBJ1-6; D gene unclear. The length of the CDR3 is 17 residues. V lost 0 bases and J lost 0, with 12 bases in between. Germline CDR1 GTSNPN, CDR2 SVGIG (reference sequence).